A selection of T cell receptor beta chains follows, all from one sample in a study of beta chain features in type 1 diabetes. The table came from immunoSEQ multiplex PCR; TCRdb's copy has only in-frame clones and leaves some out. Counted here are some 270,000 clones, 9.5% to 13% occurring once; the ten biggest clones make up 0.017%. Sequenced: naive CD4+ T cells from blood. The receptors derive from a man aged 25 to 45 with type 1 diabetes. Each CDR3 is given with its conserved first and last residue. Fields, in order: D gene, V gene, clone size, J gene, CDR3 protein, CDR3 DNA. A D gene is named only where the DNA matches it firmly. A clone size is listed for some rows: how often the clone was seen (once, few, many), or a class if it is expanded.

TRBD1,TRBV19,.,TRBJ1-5,CASSILEGAQPQHF,TGTGCCAGTAGTATTTTAGAGGGGGCTCAGCCCCAGCATTTT
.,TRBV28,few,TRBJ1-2,CASSPKSYGYTF,TGTGCCAGCAGTCCCAAGAGCTATGGCTACACCTTC
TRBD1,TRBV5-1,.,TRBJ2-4,CASSLEGTGGVQYF,TGCGCCAGCAGCTTGGAAGGGACAGGGGGAGTTCAGTACTTC
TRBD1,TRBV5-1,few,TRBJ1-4,CASSLVDRDEAKLFF,TGCGCCAGCAGCTTGGTGGACAGGGACGAGGCAAAACTGTTTTTT
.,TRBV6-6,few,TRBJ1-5,CASSYSKAEVEPQHF,TGTGCCAGCAGTTACTCGAAAGCTGAGGTCGAGCCCCAGCATTTT
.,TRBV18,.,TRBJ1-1,CASSPGRGMNTEAFF,TGTGCCAGCTCACCGGGGCGCGGGATGAACACTGAAGCTTTCTTT
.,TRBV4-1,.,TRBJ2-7,CASSQVGGYEQYF,TGCGCCAGCAGCCAAGTAGGAGGCTACGAGCAGTACTTC
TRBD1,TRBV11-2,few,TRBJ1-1,CASSFQGANTEAFF,TGTGCCAGCAGCTTTCAGGGGGCGAACACTGAAGCTTTCTTT
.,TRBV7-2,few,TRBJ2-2,CASSVTGYNTGELFF,TGTGCCAGCAGCGTTACAGGGTATAACACCGGGGAGCTGTTTTTT
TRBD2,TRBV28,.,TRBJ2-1,CASSRSGGEYNEQFF,TGTGCCAGCAGTCGAAGCGGGGGGGAATACAATGAGCAGTTCTTC
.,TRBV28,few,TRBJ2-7,CASSSRDIWYF,TGTGCCAGCAGTTCCCGGGACATATGGTACTTC
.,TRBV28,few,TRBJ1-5,CASSLGGGSNQPQHF,TGTGCCAGCAGTTTAGGGGGGGGAAGCAATCAGCCCCAGCATTTT
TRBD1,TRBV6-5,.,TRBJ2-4,CASSSGQGGIQYF,TGTGCCAGCAGTTCGGGACAGGGGGGCATTCAGTACTTC
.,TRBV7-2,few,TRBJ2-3,CASSLSTDTQYF,TGTGCCAGCAGCCTTAGCACAGATACGCAGTATTTT
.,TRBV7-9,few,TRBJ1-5,CASSSSGPEKSNQPQHF,TGTGCCAGCAGCTCCTCAGGGCCCGAAAAGAGCAATCAGCCCCAGCATTTT
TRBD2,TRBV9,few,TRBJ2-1,CASSFRLAGVLFF,TGTGCCAGCAGCTTTCGACTAGCGGGGGTTCTGTTCTTC
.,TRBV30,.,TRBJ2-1,CAWSGQEKNEQFF,TGTGCCTGGAGTGGACAGGAGAAGAATGAGCAGTTCTTC
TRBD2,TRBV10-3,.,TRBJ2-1,CAIRVSGGADNEQFF,TGTGCCATCAGGGTCAGCGGGGGGGCCGACAATGAGCAGTTCTTC
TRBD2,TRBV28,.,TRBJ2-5,CASARSGGEETQYF,TGTGCCAGTGCGAGGTCGGGGGGGGAAGAGACCCAGTACTTC
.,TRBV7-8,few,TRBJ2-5,CASSLLGSGGLLETQYF,TGTGCCAGCAGCTTATTAGGATCTGGGGGCCTGTTGGAGACCCAGTACTTC
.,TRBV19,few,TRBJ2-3,CASSLQGTDTQYF,TGTGCCAGTAGCCTACAGGGCACAGATACGCAGTATTTT
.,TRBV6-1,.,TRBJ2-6,CASSPQQSGANVLTF,TGTGCCAGCAGCCCACAGCAGTCTGGGGCCAACGTCCTGACTTTC
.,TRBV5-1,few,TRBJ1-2,CASSLNPGAAQGYTF,TGCGCCAGCAGCTTGAACCCAGGGGCCGCCCAAGGCTACACCTTC
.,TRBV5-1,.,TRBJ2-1,CASSPDGDSYNEQFF,TGCGCCAGCAGTCCCGACGGGGACTCCTACAATGAGCAGTTCTTC
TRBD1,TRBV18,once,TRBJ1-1,CASSPTTGAGTEAFF,TGTGCCAGCTCACCAACGACAGGGGCTGGCACTGAAGCTTTCTTT
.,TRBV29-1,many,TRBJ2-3,CSVGPRRVDTQYF,TGCAGCGTTGGCCCGAGACGGGTAGATACGCAGTATTTT
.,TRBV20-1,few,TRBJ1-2,CSAQTGYGYTF,TGCAGTGCCCAAACGGGATATGGCTACACCTTC
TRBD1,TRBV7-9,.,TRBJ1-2,CASSPGTANPAGYTF,TGTGCCAGCAGCCCGGGGACAGCTAACCCGGCGGGCTACACCTTC
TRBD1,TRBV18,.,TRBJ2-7,CASSPLGQGNYEQYF,TGTGCCAGCTCACCGCTCGGACAGGGAAACTACGAGCAGTACTTC
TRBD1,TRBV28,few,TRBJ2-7,CASTRTGENVPKSYEQYF,TGTGCCAGCACTCGGACAGGGGAGAATGTGCCCAAATCCTACGAGCAGTACTTC
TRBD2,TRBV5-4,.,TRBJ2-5,CASRRLAGGPTETQYF,TGTGCCAGCAGACGTTTGGCGGGGGGGCCCACAGAGACCCAGTACTTC
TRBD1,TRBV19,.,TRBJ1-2,CASSGDSAGYTF,TGTGCCAGTAGTGGGGACAGCGCCGGCTACACCTTC
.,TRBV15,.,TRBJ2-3,CATSWSSDTQYF,TGTGCCACCAGCTGGAGCTCAGATACGCAGTATTTT